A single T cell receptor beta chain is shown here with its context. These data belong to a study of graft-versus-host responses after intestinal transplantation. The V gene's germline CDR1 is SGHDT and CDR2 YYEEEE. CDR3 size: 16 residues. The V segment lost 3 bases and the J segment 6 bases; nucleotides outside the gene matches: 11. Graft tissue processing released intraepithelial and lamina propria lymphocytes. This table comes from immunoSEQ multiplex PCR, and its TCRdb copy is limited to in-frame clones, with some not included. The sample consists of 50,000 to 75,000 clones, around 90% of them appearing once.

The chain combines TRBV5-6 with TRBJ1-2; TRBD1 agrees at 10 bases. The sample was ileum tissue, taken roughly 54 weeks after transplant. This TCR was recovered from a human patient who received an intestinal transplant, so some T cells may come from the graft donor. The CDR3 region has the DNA TGTGCCAGCAGCTATTGGGGGACAGGGGAGAGGGATGGCTACACCTTC. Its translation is CASSYWGTGERDGYTF.